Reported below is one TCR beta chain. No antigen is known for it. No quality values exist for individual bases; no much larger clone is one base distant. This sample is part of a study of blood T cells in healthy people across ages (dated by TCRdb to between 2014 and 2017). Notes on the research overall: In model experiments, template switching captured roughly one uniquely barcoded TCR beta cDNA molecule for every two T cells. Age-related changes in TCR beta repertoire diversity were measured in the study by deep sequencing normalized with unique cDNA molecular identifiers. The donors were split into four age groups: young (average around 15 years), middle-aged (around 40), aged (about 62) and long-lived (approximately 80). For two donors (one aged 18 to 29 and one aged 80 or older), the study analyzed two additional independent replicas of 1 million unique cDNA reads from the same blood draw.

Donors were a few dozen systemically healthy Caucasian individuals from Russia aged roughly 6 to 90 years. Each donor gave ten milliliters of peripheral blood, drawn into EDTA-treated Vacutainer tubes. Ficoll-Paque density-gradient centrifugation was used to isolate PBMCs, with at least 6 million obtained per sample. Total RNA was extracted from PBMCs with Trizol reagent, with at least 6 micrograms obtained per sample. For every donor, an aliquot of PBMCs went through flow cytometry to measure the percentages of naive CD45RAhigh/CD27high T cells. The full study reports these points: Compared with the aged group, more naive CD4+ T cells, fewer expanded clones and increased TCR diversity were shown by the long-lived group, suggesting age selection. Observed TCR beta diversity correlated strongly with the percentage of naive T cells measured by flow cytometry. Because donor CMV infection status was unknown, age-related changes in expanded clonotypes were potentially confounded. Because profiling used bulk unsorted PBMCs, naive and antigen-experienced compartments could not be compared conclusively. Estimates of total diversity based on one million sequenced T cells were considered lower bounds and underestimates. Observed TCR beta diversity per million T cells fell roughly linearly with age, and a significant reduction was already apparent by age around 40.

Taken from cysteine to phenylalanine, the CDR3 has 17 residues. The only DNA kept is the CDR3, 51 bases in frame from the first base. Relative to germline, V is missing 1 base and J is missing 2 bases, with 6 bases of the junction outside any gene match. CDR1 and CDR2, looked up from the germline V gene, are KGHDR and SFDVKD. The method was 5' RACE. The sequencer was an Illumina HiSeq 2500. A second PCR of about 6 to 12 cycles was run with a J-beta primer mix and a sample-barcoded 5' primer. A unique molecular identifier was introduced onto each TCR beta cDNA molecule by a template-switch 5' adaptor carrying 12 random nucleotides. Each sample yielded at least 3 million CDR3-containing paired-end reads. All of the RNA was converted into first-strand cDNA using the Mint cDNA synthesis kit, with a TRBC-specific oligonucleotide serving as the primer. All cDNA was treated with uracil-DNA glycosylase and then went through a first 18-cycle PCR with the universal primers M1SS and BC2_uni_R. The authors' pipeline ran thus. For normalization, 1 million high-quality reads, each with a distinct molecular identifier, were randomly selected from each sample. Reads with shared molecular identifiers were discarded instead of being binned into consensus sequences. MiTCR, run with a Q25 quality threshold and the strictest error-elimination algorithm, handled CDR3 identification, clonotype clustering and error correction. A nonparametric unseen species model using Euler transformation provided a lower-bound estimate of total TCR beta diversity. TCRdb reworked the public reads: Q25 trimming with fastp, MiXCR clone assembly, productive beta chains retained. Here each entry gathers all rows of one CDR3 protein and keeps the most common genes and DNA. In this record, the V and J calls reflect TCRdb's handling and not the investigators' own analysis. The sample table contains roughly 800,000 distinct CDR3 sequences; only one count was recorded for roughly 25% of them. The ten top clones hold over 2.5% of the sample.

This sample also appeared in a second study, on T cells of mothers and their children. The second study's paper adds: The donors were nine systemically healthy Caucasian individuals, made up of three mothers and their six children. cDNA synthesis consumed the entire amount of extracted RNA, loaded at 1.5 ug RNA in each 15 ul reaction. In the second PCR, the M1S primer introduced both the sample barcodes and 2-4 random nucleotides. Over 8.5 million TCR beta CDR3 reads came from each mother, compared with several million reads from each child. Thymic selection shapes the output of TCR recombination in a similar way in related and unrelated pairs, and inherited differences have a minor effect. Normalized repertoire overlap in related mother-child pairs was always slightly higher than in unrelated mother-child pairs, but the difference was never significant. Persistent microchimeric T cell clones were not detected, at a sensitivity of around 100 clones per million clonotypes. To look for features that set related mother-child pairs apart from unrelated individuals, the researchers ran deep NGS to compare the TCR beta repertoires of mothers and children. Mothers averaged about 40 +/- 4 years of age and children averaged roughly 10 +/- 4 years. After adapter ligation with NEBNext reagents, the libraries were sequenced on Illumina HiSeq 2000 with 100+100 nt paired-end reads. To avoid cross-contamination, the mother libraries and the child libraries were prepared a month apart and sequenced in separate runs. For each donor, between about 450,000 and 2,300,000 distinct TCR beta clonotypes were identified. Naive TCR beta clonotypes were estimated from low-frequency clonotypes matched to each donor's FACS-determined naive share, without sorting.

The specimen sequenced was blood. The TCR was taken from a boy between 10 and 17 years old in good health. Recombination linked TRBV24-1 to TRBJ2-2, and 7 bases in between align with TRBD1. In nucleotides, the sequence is TGTGCCACCAGTGATTTTGGGGGACAGCGTAACACCGGGGAGCTGTTTTTT. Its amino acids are CATSDFGGQRNTGELFF.